These 25 T cell receptor beta chains were sequenced from one sample in a study of cytomegalovirus exposure and HLA in healthy donors. 60 Vbeta and 13 Jbeta primers were used in PCR. Using immunoSEQ multiplex PCR, the repertoire was profiled, and TCRdb retains in-frame clones only, with some absent. In the table there are about 30,000 clones, 87% of which are singletons. The sample comprised PBMCs. These TCRs come from a boy aged 5 to 17 in good health and CMV-seronegative.

The rearrangement uses TRBV6-5 and TRBJ2-7, with D perhaps matching TRBD1 (5 bases). V gave up 5 bases and J gave up 0 bases, with 14 bases separating them. Germline values: CDR1 MNHEY, CDR2 SVGAGI. The CDR3 has 15 residues. The CDR3: CASSGQDKSSYEQYF. The CDR3 nucleotides read TGTGCCAGCAGTGGGCAGGACAAGAGCTCCTACGAGCAGTACTTC.

The V and J genes are TRBV6-5 and TRBJ1-3; D may be TRBD1 (5 bases). This CDR3 is built from 14 residues. Germline-derived CDR1 and CDR2 are MNHEY and SVGAGI. V was shortened by 6 bases and J by 0 bases, with 9 bases between the two germline ends. In DNA form, the CDR3 reads TGTGCCAGCAGCAGGGAAGTCTCTGGAAACACCATATATTTT. This encodes CASSREVSGNTIYF.

About this clone itself: An end of the junction differs from the germline gene, which may be a read error. The chain is built from TRBV6-1 and TRBJ2-7; 8 nucleotides match TRBD1. This CDR3 region has 15 residues. Germline V gives CDR1 MNHNS, CDR2 SASEGT. The CDR3 reads CASKGQVGISQAMHF. CDR3 nucleotides: TGTGCCAGTAAGGGACAGGTCGGCATCTCCCAAGCGATGCACTTC.

This rearrangement joins TRBV2 to TRBJ1-2; D remains unclear. This CDR3 has 13 amino acids. The germline CDR1 and CDR2 sequences are SNHLY and FYNNEI. The V and J ends lost 4 bases and 2 bases respectively, with 8 bases between them. The CDR3 sequence is CASSVEVNYGYTF. The CDR3 region has the DNA TGTGCCAGCAGTGTTGAGGTGAACTATGGCTACACCTTC.

This clone was recorded only once. V gene TRBV2 combines with J gene TRBJ2-3; TRBD2 aligns across 7 bases. The CDR3 covers 15 residues. V shed 9 bases, J shed 0 bases, and the junction held 9 bases outside the gene matches. The germline V gene has CDR1 SNHLY and CDR2 FYNNEI. The CDR3 protein is CASLPSGTSTDTQYF. CDR3 in DNA: TGTGCCAGTCTTCCTAGCGGAACTAGCACAGATACGCAGTATTTT.

This chain connects TRBV5-4 to TRBJ2-7; 7 bases map to TRBD2. The CDR3 is 12 amino acids. Germline V gene data show CDR1 as SGHNT and CDR2 as YYREEE (reference sequence). Germline trimming cut 6 bases from V and 5 bases from J; bases unmatched to any gene: 5. The CDR3 loop is CASMGGTHEQYF. The CDR3 DNA sequence: TGTGCCAGCATGGGAGGGACCCACGAGCAGTACTTC.

Only a few counts were recorded for this clone. The rearrangement joins TRBV2 to TRBJ2-7; 7 bases align to TRBD1. V shed 0 bases, J shed 1 base, and the junction held 3 bases outside the gene matches. The germline V gene encodes CDR1 SNHLY and CDR2 FYNNEI. This CDR3 is 15 amino acids long. The CDR3 sequence: CASSEADRLSYEQYF. CDR3 in DNA: TGTGCCAGCAGTGAAGCGGACAGGTTGTCCTACGAGCAGTACTTC.

This clone was detected only a few times. The rearrangement links TRBV5-1 to TRBJ1-2; 11 bases fit TRBD1. CDR3 length: 15 residues. CDR1 and CDR2 from the germline V gene are SGHRS and YFSETQ. Trimming at V came to 3 bases and at J to 8 bases, leaving 9 bases not matched to a gene. For the CDR3, the DNA is TGCGCCAGCAGCTCCCATGGACAGGGGGCTGGAGGCTACACCTTC. It encodes CASSSHGQGAGGYTF.

This sequence joins TRBV9 and TRBJ2-2, with 7 positions matching TRBD1. The CDR3 consists of 16 residues. Trimming cost V 0 bases and J 4 bases; bases outside gene matches: 6. Looked up from germline, CDR1 is SGDLS and CDR2 is YYNGEE. CDR3 in amino acids: CASSVGRGHATGELFF. In DNA, the CDR3 is TGTGCCAGCAGCGTAGGAAGGGGGCACGCCACCGGGGAGCTGTTTTTT.

This clone was found a few times. The chain joins TRBV6-6 to TRBJ1-1; 10 bases are shared with TRBD1. Per germline, CDR1 MNHNY and CDR2 SVGAGI (reference sequence). The CDR3 is 15 amino acids. After removal of 6 bases from V and 1 base from J, the junction contained 5 bases not matched to a gene. The CDR3 region has the DNA TGTGCCAGCAGGGACAGGGGGTTCCCGAACACTGAAGCTTTCTTT. It translates to CASRDRGFPNTEAFF.

This chain uses TRBV9 with TRBJ1-3; no reliable D call. V dropped 3 bases and J dropped 0 bases, with 7 bases sitting between them. This CDR3 contains 14 residues. CDR1 is SGDLS and CDR2 is YYNGEE in the germline V gene. CDR3 residues: CASSADGSGNTIYF. The CDR3 DNA follows: TGTGCCAGCAGCGCAGATGGCTCTGGAAACACCATATATTTT.

In the case of this clone: An end of the junction does not agree with germline; a read error may underlie this. The same CDR3 arises from other DNA sequences in this sample as well. The rearrangement uses TRBV4-3 and TRBJ2-2, with TRBD1 identical over 10 bases. The CDR3 consists of 15 residues. Germline CDR1 and CDR2: LGHNA and YSLEER. Here the CDR3 reads CASSLGTGVTGELFF. In DNA, the CDR3 is TGCGCCAGCAGTCTCGGGACAGGGGTTACCGGAGAGCTGTTTTTT.

J is TRBJ1-3 and V is TRBV11-2; D is unclear. This CDR3 is built from 13 residues. Looked up from germline, CDR1 is SGHAT and CDR2 is FQNNGV. V lost 4 bases, J lost 4 bases, and 8 bases lay in between. The CDR3 region is CASSSGRGNTIYF. The CDR3 bases are TGTGCCAGCAGCTCGGGGAGGGGAAACACCATATATTTT. The variable domain in full, with the rest retrieved from reference TRBV11-2 and TRBJ1-3, is EAGVAQSPRYKIIEKRQSVAFWCNPISGHATLYWYQQILGQGPKLLIQFQNNGVVDDSQLPKDRFSAERLKGVDSTLKIQPAKLEDSAVYLCASSSGRGNTIYFGEGSWLTVV.

On this clone: At one boundary the junction diverges from the germline segment, which might be a read error. The chain combines TRBV2 with TRBJ1-4; D unresolved. CDR3 size: 14 residues. Germline CDR1 and CDR2: SNHLY and FYNNEI. This CDR3 reads CAGSVGGYNEKLFF. In DNA, the CDR3 is TGTGCCGGCAGTGTAGGAGGGTATAATGAAAAACTGTTTTTT.

CDR3 bases: TGCGCCAGCAGCTTGGGCGGGACAGGGGTCGAATTCTACGAGCAGTACTTC. Encoded protein: CASSLGGTGVEFYEQYF. This sequence joins TRBV5-1 and TRBJ2-7, with 10 bases matching TRBD1. This CDR3 is 17 amino acids long. The trim removed 0 bases at V and 3 bases at J, leaving 9 bases unmatched. The germline V gene encodes CDR1 SGHRS and CDR2 YFSETQ.

This clone has a single count. The J gene is TRBJ1-2, the V gene TRBV19; D not resolved. The V end lost 5 bases, the J end lost 4 bases, and 8 bases lay between the germline ends. The length of the CDR3 is 12 residues. Germline V lookup: CDR1 LNHDA, CDR2 SQIVND (reference sequence). DNA for the CDR3: TGTGCCAGTAGTGGGCAGATCTATGGCTACACCTTC. Its protein is CASSGQIYGYTF.

The rearrangement links TRBV6-1 to TRBJ2-7; 7 nucleotides agree with TRBD2. This CDR3 has 17 amino acids. Per the germline V gene, CDR1 is MNHNS and CDR2 is SASEGT. Trimming took 0 bases from V and 4 from J; bases not matched to a gene: 12. CDR3: CASSEAPGAGVAYEQYF. The CDR3 nucleotides are TGTGCCAGCAGTGAAGCGCCTGGGGCGGGGGTTGCGTACGAGCAGTACTTC.

The chain has TRBV19 and TRBJ2-5, with a possible D match to TRBD1 (5 bases). Trimming pared 4 bases from V and 3 bases from J, leaving 9 bases between. This CDR3 contains 13 residues. CDR1 is LNHDA and CDR2 is SQIVND in the germline V gene (reference sequence). The CDR3 here is CASSSQGEETQYF. The DNA of the CDR3 is TGTGCCAGTAGTAGCCAGGGTGAAGAGACCCAGTACTTC.

This CDR3 is CASSPLQTVIYNSPLHF. In DNA, the CDR3 is TGTGCCAGCAGCCCACTACAGACAGTTATTTATAATTCACCCCTCCACTTT. The chain links TRBV7-9 to TRBJ1-6, with a tentative D call TRBD1 (5 bases). V gave up 5 bases and J gave up 4 bases, with 18 bases separating them. The CDR3 contains 17 residues. The germline gives CDR1 SEHNR, CDR2 FQNEAQ (reference sequence).

This clone was recorded a few times. The DNA for the CDR3 is TGTGCCAGCAGTGAAGTCGTCAGGGGAGGGGAGACCCAGTACTTC. It is translated as CASSEVVRGGETQYF. This chain uses TRBV2 with TRBJ2-5; TRBD2 is a possible D gene (7 bases). Germline assignment: CDR1 SNHLY and CDR2 FYNNEI. The CDR3 consists of 15 residues. V lost 1 base, J lost 5 bases, and 14 bases lay in between.

The chain carries TRBV21-1 and TRBJ2-7; the table gives TRBD1 as D, unverified against the DNA. TRBV21-1 is a pseudogene locus. CDR3 size: 14 residues. The CDR3: CASSKVQGSYEQYF. The CDR3 bases are TGTGCCAGCAGCAAAGTTCAGGGGAGCTACGAGCAGTACTTC.

The table lists this clone with a few counts. V gene TRBV10-3 combines with J gene TRBJ2-5, with a tentative D call TRBD1 (6 bases). CDR1 and CDR2 from the germline V gene are ENHRY and SYGVKD. This CDR3 comprises 13 residues. Trimming took 5 bases from V and 5 from J, leaving 12 bases between them. The CDR3 DNA reads TGTGCCATCAGTTACAGGGAGTGGGAGACCCAGTACTTC. This sequence encodes CAISYREWETQYF.

V usage is TRBV7-2 and J usage is TRBJ2-3, with 10 bases identical to TRBD2. Germline-derived CDR1 and CDR2 are SGHTA and FQGNSA. The CDR3 contains 16 residues. The ends lost 2 bases at V and 3 bases at J; junction bases unmatched: 5. CDR3 DNA: TGTGCCAGCAGCTTACGTAAGCGGGGGGGAACAGATACGCAGTATTTT. It encodes CASSLRKRGGTDTQYF.

Regarding this clone: A read error may account for a junction end that differs from germline. The gene calls are TRBV7-9 and TRBJ1-6; TRBD1 aligns across 10 bases. Germline CDR1 SEHNR, CDR2 FQNEAQ (reference sequence). The CDR3 sequence is 18 residues long. The CDR3 bases are TGTGCCAGCAGAAACGACAGGGGGCCCGAGGGCTATTATTCACCCCTCCACTTT. It codes for CASRNDRGPEGYYSPLHF.

V and J are TRBV7-3 and TRBJ2-1; 11 positions match TRBD2. Germline V gene data show CDR1 as SGHTA and CDR2 as FQGTGA. The CDR3 extends over 18 amino acids. V shed 4 bases and J 0 bases; nucleotides not matched to a gene: 8. CDR3 sequence (DNA): TGTGCCAGCAGCTCGAGTAATCTAGCGGGAGGCTCCTACAATGAGCAGTTCTTC. It yields the protein CASSSSNLAGGSYNEQFF.